These T cell receptor beta chains were read from a single sample in a study of Ad26.COV2.S vaccination and SARS-CoV-2 variants. The repertoire was sequenced with immunoSEQ multiplex PCR; TCRdb's copy has only in-frame clones and lacks some. The repertoire includes fewer than 400,000 clones, 89% of them detected once, and approximately 1.9% sits in the top ten. Sequenced here: peripheral blood, sampled in a trial of Ad26.COV2.S vaccine versus placebo. All receptors derive from a person between 18 and 65 years old who received the Ad26.COV2.S COVID-19 vaccine or a placebo. CDR3s include the opening cysteine and the closing phenylalanine or tryptophan.

V: TRBV6-5; J: TRBJ1-3; CDR3: CASSYSITGTGNTIYF
V: TRBV4-3; J: TRBJ2-7; CDR3: CASSQSTSYEQYF
V: TRBV5-1; J: TRBJ2-3; CDR3: CASTRDVWGEGRTQYF
V: TRBV2; J: TRBJ1-2; CDR3: CAHALGVGGYTF
V: TRBV6-2/TRBV6-3; J: TRBJ2-2; CDR3: CASSPGTNTGELFF
V: TRBV7-3; J: TRBJ2-7; CDR3: CASRGTSGMGEQYF
V: TRBV29-1; J: TRBJ2-1; CDR3: CSVVGENSYNEQFF
V: TRBV6-5; J: TRBJ2-5; CDR3: CASSLQGAWETQYF
V: TRBV27; J: TRBJ1-6; CDR3: CASSLGTNNSPLHF
V: TRBV5-5; J: TRBJ2-7; CDR3: CASSSPRGGANYEQYF
V: TRBV5-4; J: TRBJ2-1; CDR3: CASSQDTSSYNEQFF
V: TRBV2; J: TRBJ1-1; CDR3: CASRADRGRGDTEAFF
V: TRBV4-1; J: TRBJ1-2; CDR3: CASSPTPGDGGGYTF
V: TRBV13; J: TRBJ1-3; CDR3: CASSSPSEFSGNTIYF
V: TRBV5-5; J: TRBJ1-2; CDR3: CASSFGAFYGYTF
V: TRBV18; J: TRBJ2-2; CDR3: CASSPGQPAGELFF
V: TRBV7-9; J: TRBJ2-5; CDR3: CAIVTRREETQYF
V: TRBV30; J: TRBJ1-2; CDR3: CAWSWEENYGYTF
V: TRBV6-1; J: TRBJ1-6; CDR3: CASSDATDNSPLHF
V: TRBV7-9; J: TRBJ2-1; CDR3: CASSLGRSEQFF
V: TRBV10-3; J: TRBJ1-1; CDR3: CATLRGAEAFF
V: TRBV6-5; J: TRBJ1-2; CDR3: CASRDRDGSYGYTF
V: TRBV30; J: TRBJ2-6; CDR3: CAWSRGSGANVLTF
V: TRBV12-3/TRBV12-4; J: TRBJ2-7; CDR3: CASGFTYEQYF
V: TRBV5-8; J: TRBJ2-1; CDR3: CASSLVLTGPYNEQFF
V: TRBV7-2; J: TRBJ2-3; CDR3: CASSLDSADTQYF
V: TRBV9; J: TRBJ2-3; CDR3: CASSVAAGTTSDTQYF
V: TRBV29-1; J: TRBJ2-5; CDR3: CSSRGQGETQYF
V: TRBV7-6; J: TRBJ2-1; CDR3: CASSLEDRGSSYNEQFF
V: TRBV11-3; J: TRBJ2-7; CDR3: CASSSRAVTYEQYF
V: TRBV30; J: TRBJ1-1; CDR3: CAWSLPNTEAFF
V: TRBV28; J: TRBJ1-5; CDR3: CASSLGGMSNQPQHF
V: TRBV28; J: TRBJ2-1; CDR3: CASSTPGLGNNEQFF
V: TRBV4-1; J: TRBJ1-2; CDR3: CASSQDSRLTF
V: TRBV6-1; J: TRBJ2-5; CDR3: CASSEALAGGQETQYF
V: TRBV7-3; J: TRBJ2-2; CDR3: CASSSGRGELFF
V: TRBV6-1; J: TRBJ1-5; CDR3: CASSEGSDQPQHF
V: TRBV5-6; J: TRBJ2-1; CDR3: CASSPGSYNEQFF
V: TRBV5-4; J: TRBJ1-5; CDR3: CASSQDRGQPQHF
V: TRBV2; J: TRBJ2-1; CDR3: CASIGDLTYNEQFF
V: TRBV28; J: TRBJ1-5; CDR3: CASSLGGPQHF
V: TRBV3-1/TRBV3-2; J: TRBJ1-4; CDR3: CASSRGLSNEKLFF
V: TRBV5-1; J: TRBJ2-2; CDR3: CASSPGSTSNTGELFF
V: TRBV19; J: TRBJ2-5; CDR3: CASSESSREAQYF
V: TRBV28; J: TRBJ2-7; CDR3: CASSLLGGSYEQYF
V: TRBV5-1; J: TRBJ1-1; CDR3: CASSSRGNTEAFF